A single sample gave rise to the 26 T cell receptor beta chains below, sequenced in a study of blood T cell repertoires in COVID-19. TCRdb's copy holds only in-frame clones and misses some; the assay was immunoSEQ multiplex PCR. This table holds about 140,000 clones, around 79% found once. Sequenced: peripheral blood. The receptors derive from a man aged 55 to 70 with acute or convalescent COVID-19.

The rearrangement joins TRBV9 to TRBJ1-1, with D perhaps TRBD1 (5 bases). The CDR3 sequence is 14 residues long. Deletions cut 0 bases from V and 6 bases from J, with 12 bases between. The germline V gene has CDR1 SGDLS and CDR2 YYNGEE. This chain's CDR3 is CASSVGAGLSEAFF. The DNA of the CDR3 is TGTGCCAGCAGCGTAGGGGCAGGGCTTTCTGAAGCTTTCTTT.

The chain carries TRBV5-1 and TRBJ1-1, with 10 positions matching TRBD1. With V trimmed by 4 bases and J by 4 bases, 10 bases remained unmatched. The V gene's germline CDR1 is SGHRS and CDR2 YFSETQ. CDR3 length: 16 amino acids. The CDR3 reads CASSLWTGGMGTEAFF. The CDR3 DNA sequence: TGCGCCAGCAGCCTTTGGACAGGGGGTATGGGCACTGAAGCTTTCTTT.

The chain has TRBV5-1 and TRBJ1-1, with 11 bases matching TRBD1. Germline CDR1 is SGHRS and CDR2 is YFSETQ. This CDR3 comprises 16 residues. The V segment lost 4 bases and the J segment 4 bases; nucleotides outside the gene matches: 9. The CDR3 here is CASSLDRGPSGTEAFF. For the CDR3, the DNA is TGCGCCAGCAGCCTGGACAGGGGGCCATCGGGCACTGAAGCTTTCTTT.

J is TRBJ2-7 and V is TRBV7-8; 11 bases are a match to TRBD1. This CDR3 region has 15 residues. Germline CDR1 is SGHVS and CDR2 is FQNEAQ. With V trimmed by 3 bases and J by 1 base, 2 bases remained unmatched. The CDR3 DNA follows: TGTGCCAGCAGCTTTGGACAGGGGGCTTCCTACGAGCAGTACTTC. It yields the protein CASSFGQGASYEQYF. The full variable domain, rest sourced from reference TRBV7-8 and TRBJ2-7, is GAGVSQSPRYKVAKRGQDVALRCDPISGHVSLFWYQQALGQGPEFLTYFQNEAQLDKSGLPSDRFFAERPEGSVSTLKIQRTQQEDSAVYLCASSFGQGASYEQYFGPGTRLTVT.

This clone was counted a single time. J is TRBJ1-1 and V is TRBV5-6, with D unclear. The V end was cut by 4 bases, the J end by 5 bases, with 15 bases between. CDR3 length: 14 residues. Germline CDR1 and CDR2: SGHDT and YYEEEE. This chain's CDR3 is CASSASGPGTEAFF. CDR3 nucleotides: TGTGCCAGCAGCGCTAGCGGGCCTGGAACTGAAGCTTTCTTT.

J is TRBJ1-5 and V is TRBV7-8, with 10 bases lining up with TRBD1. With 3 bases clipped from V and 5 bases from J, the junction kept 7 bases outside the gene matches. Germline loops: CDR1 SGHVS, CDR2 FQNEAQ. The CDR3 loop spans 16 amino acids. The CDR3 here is CASSFRDRGNHQPQHF. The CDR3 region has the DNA TGTGCCAGCAGCTTCCGGGACAGGGGAAACCATCAGCCCCAGCATTTT.

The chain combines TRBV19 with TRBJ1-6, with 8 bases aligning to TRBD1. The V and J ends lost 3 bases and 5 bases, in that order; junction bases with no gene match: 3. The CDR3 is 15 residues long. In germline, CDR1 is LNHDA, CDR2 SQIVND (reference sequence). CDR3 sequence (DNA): TGTGCCAGTAGTATTCCAGGGGGCAATAATTCACCCCTCCACTTT. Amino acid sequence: CASSIPGGNNSPLHF.

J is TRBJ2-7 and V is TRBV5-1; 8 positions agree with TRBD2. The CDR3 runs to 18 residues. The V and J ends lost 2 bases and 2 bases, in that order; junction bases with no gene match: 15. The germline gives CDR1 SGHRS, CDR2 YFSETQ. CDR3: CASSFNPGGDGKAYEQYF. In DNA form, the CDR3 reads TGCGCCAGCAGCTTTAACCCGGGAGGGGATGGTAAGGCCTACGAGCAGTACTTC.

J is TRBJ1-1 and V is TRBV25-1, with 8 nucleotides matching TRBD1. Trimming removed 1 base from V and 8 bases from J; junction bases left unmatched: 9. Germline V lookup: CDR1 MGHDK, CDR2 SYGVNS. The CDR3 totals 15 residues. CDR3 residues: CASSESFPRDREAFF. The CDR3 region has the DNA TGTGCCAGCAGTGAATCCTTCCCCCGGGACAGGGAAGCTTTCTTT.

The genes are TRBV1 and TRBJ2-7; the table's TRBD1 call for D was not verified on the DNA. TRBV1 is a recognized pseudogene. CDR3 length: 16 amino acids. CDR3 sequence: CTSSQDQTARTYEQYF. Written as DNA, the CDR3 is TGCACCAGCAGCCAAGATCAAACAGCCAGGACCTACGAGCAGTACTTC.

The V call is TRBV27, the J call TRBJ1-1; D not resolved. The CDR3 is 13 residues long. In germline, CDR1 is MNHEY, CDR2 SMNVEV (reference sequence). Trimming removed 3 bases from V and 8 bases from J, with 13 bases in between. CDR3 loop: CASSFRGPREAFF. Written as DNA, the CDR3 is TGTGCCAGCAGTTTTCGGGGTCCCCGGGAAGCTTTCTTT.

CDR3 sequence (DNA): TGTGCCAGCACCCGACTAGCGGGCGGCGGGGAGCAGTACTTC. Translation: CASTRLAGGGEQYF. The chain couples TRBV27 to TRBJ2-7, with 10 positions matching TRBD2. V lost 7 bases to trimming and J lost 7 bases; unmatched junction nucleotides: 10. CDR1 is MNHEY and CDR2 is SMNVEV in the germline V gene (reference sequence). The CDR3 consists of 14 residues.

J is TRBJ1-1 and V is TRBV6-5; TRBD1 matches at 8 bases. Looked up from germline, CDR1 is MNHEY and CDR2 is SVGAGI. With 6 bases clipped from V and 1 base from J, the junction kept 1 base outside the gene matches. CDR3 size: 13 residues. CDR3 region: CASRTGENTEAFF. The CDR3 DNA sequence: TGTGCCAGCAGGACAGGGGAGAACACTGAAGCTTTCTTT.

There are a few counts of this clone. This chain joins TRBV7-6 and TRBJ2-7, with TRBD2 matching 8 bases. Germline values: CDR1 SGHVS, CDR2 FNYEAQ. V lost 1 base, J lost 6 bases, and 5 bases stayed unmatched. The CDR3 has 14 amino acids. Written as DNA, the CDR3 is TGTGCCAGCAGCTTAGGAGCGGGAGCCCGCGAGCAGTACTTC. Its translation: CASSLGAGAREQYF.

The CDR3 loop is CASSQDGGARQPQHF. For the CDR3, the DNA is TGCGCCAGCAGCCAAGATGGGGGGGCTCGGCAGCCCCAGCATTTT. The genes are TRBV4-3 and TRBJ1-5, with D tentatively TRBD1 (6 bases). There are 15 residues in the CDR3. With 0 bases removed from V and 7 bases from J, the gap between germline ends came to 13 bases. Per germline, CDR1 LGHNA and CDR2 YSLEER.

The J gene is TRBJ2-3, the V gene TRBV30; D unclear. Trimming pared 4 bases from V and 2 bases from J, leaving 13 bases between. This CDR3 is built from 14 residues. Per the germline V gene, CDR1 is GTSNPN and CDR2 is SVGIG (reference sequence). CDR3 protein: CAWTAVPYTDTQYF. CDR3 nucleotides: TGTGCCTGGACCGCTGTTCCCTACACAGATACGCAGTATTTT.

For the CDR3, the DNA is TGTGCCAGTAGCCTTGGTACGGGCGGGCTGAACACTGAAGCTTTCTTT. This encodes CASSLGTGGLNTEAFF. The chain uses TRBV19 and TRBJ1-1; D gene ambiguous. V lost 6 bases, J lost 0 bases, and 17 bases lay in between. The germline gives CDR1 LNHDA, CDR2 SQIVND (reference sequence). This CDR3 contains 16 residues. The full variable domain, rest sourced from reference TRBV19 and TRBJ1-1, is DGGITQSPKYLFRKEGQNVTLSCEQNLNHDAMYWYRQDPGQGLRLIYYSQIVNDFQKGDIAEGYSVSREKKESFPLTVTSAQKNPTAFYLCASSLGTGGLNTEAFFGQGTRLTVV.

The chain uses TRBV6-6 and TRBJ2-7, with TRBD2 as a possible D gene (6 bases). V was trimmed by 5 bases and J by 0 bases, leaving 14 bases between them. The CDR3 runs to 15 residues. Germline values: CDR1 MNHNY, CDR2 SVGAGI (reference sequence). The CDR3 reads CASSTAGLDSYEQYF. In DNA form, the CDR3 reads TGTGCCAGCAGTACTGCGGGACTGGACTCCTACGAGCAGTACTTC.

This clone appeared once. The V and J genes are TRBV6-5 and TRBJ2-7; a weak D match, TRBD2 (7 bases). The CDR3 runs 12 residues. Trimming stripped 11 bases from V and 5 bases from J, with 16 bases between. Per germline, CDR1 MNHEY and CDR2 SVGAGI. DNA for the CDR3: TGTGCCTGCGAGGGGGGGGTGAACGAGCAGTACTTC. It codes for CACEGGVNEQYF.

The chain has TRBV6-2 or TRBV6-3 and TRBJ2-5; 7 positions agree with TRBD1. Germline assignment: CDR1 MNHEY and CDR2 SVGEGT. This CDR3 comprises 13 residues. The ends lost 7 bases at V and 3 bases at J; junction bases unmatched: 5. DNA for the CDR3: TGTGCCAGCACCCCCGGGACAGAAGAGACCCAGTACTTC. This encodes CASTPGTEETQYF.

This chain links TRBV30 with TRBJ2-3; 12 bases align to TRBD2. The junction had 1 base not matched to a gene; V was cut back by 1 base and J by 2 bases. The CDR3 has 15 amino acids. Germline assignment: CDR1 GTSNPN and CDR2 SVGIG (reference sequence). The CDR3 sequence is CAWSGLAGVTDTQYF. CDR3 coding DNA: TGTGCCTGGAGTGGACTAGCGGGAGTCACAGATACGCAGTATTTT. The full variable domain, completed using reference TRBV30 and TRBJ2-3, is SQTIHQWPATLVQPVGSPLSLECTVEGTSNPNLYWYRQAAGRGLQLLFYSVGIGQISSEVPQNLSASRPQDRQFILSSKKLLLSDSGFYLCAWSGLAGVTDTQYFGPGTRLTVL.

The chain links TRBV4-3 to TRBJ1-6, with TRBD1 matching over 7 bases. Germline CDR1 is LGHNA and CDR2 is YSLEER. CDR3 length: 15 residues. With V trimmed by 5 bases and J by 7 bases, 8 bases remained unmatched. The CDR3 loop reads CASSYSGTENSPLHF. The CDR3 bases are TGCGCCAGCAGCTACTCCGGGACAGAAAATTCACCCCTCCACTTT.

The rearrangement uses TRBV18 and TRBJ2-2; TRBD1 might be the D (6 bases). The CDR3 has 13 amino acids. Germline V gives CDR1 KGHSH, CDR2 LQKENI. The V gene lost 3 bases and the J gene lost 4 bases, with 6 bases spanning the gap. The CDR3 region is CASSPDSTGELFF. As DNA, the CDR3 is TGTGCCAGCTCACCGGACAGCACCGGGGAGCTGTTTTTT.

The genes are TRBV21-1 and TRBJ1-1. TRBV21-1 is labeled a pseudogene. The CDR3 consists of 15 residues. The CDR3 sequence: CASSNPRTLRTEAFF. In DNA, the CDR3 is TGTGCCAGCAGCAACCCGCGTACCTTGCGCACTGAAGCTTTCTTT.

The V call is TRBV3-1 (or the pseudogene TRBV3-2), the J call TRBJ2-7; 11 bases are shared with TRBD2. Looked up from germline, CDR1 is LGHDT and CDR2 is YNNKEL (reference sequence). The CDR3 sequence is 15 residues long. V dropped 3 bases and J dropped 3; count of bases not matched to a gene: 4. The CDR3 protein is CASSHIAGGLYEQYF. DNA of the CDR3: TGTGCCAGCAGCCACATAGCGGGAGGGCTCTACGAGCAGTACTTC.

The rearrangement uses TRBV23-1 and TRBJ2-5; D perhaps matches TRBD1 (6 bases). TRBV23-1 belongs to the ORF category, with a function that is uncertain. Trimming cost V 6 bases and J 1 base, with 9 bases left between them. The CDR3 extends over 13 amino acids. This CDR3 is CASSTGSQETQYF. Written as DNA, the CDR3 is TGCGCCAGCAGCACAGGGTCCCAAGAGACCCAGTACTTC.